This is a list of T cell receptor beta chains from one sample in a study of T cell responses to AZD1222 COVID-19 vaccine. The data were produced by immunoSEQ multiplex PCR, yet TCRdb's version contains in-frame clones alone and is incomplete. The table shows approximately 120,000 clones, with 80% to 90% occurring only once. Sequences were derived from peripheral blood, sampled 28 days after the second AZD1222 dose. The source is an adult who received the AZD1222 COVID-19 vaccine. The CDR3 runs from the conserved cysteine through the conserved F or W. D genes are given only for firm matches. Only some rows state a clone size, as once, few, many or a class for expanded clones.

j_call d_call clone_size v_call cdr3_length cdr3_aa cdr3_nt
TRBJ2-7 TRBD1 once TRBV18 15 CASSPQGGAGYEQYF TGTGCCAGCTCACCACAAGGGGGCGCGGGTTACGAGCAGTACTTC
TRBJ1-2 TRBD1 - TRBV6-2/TRBV6-3 15 CASSYPSGGTVRYTF TGTGCCAGCAGTTACCCAAGCGGTGGGACAGTACGCTACACCTTC
TRBJ2-5 - - TRBV12-3/TRBV12-4 13 CASSFTGLQTQYF TGTGCCAGCAGTTTTACCGGGTTACAGACCCAGTACTTC
TRBJ1-2 - - TRBV3-1/TRBV3-2 15 CASSSDLTETYGYTF TGTGCCAGCAGCTCGGACCTGACAGAGACCTATGGCTACACCTTC
TRBJ2-7 - - TRBV5-1 13 CASSEPGRYEQYF TGCGCCAGCAGCGAACCGGGGCGTTACGAGCAGTACTTC
TRBJ1-5 - - TRBV11-2 15 CASSPRTDSNQPQHF TGTGCCAGCAGCCCCCGGACAGATAGCAATCAGCCCCAGCATTTT
TRBJ1-5 - - TRBV12-3/TRBV12-4 12 CASSLNVGPQHF TGTGCCAGCAGTCTAAACGTCGGGCCCCAGCATTTT
TRBJ2-1 - once TRBV6-1 13 CASSEERWGREFF TGTGCCAGCAGTGAAGAACGTTGGGGGCGCGAGTTCTTC
TRBJ2-2 TRBD2 - TRBV16 18 CASSQTLAGGPYTGELFF TGTGCCAGCAGCCAAACACTAGCGGGAGGGCCGTACACCGGGGAGCTGTTTTTT
TRBJ1-3 - - TRBV5-1 16 CASSSSIGGAGNTIYF TGCGCCAGCAGCTCCTCGATAGGGGGAGCTGGAAACACCATATATTTT
TRBJ1-1 - - TRBV9 13 CASSVAGYTEAFF TGTGCCAGCAGCGTAGCAGGGTACACTGAAGCTTTCTTT
TRBJ2-5 TRBD2 - TRBV7-2 18 CASSASPRAGGGKETQYF TGTGCCAGCAGCGCATCCCCGCGCGCGGGAGGTGGAAAAGAGACCCAGTACTTC
TRBJ2-2 - - TRBV6-2/TRBV6-3 11 CASSYPGELFF TGTGCCAGCAGTTACCCCGGGGAGCTGTTTTTT
TRBJ2-2 - once TRBV18 14 CASSPAYGVGELFF TGTGCCAGCTCCCCGGCGTACGGAGTCGGGGAGCTGTTTTTT
TRBJ2-1 - - TRBV10-3 12 CAISEADSEQFF TGTGCCATCAGTGAGGCGGACAGTGAGCAGTTCTTC
TRBJ2-2 - - TRBV6-6 15 CASSQGIANTGELFF TGTGCCAGCTCCCAGGGCATCGCGAACACCGGGGAGCTGTTTTTT
TRBJ1-5 - - TRBV5-8 15 CASSFRDPSNQPQHF TGTGCCAGCAGCTTCAGGGACCCTAGCAATCAGCCCCAGCATTTT
TRBJ1-1 TRBD1 - TRBV5-4 13 CASSEPGGAEAFF TGTGCCAGCAGCGAGCCAGGGGGAGCTGAAGCTTTCTTT
TRBJ2-1 - - TRBV5-1 13 CASSPQGYNEQFF TGCGCCAGCTCGCCTCAGGGATACAATGAGCAGTTCTTC
TRBJ1-1 - - TRBV5-1 13 CASRTHQNTEAFF TGCGCCAGCAGGACCCATCAGAACACTGAAGCTTTCTTT
TRBJ1-1 - - TRBV6-2/TRBV6-3 16 CAGSYSAAVMNTEAFF TGTGCCGGCAGTTACTCCGCGGCCGTCATGAACACTGAAGCTTTCTTT
TRBJ1-5 - - TRBV15 14 CATGSGTINQPQHF TGTGCCACCGGATCAGGGACAATCAATCAGCCCCAGCATTTT
TRBJ2-1 - - TRBV7-8 13 CASSFQIDNEQFF TGTGCCAGCAGCTTTCAGATAGACAATGAGCAGTTCTTC
TRBJ1-5 - - TRBV3-1/TRBV3-2 15 CASSLTEYSNQPQHF TGTGCCAGCAGCTTGACTGAATATAGCAATCAGCCCCAGCATTTT
TRBJ2-7 - - TRBV5-1 15 CASSLVAGETYEQYF TGCGCCAGCAGCTTGGTGGCAGGGGAGACCTACGAGCAGTACTTC
TRBJ2-5 - - TRBV5-6 15 CASSLVAGIQETQYF TGTGCCAGCAGCTTGGTGGCAGGTATCCAAGAGACCCAGTACTTC
TRBJ1-2 - - TRBV19 13 CASSRNTNYGYTF TGTGCCAGTAGTCGAAACACGAACTATGGCTACACCTTC
TRBJ2-7 TRBD1 - TRBV7-9 13 CASSFRQGDEQYF TGTGCCAGCAGCTTTCGACAGGGAGACGAGCAGTACTTC
TRBJ2-7 TRBD2 - TRBV7-9 15 CASSPTGGSSHEQYF TGTGCCAGCAGCCCCACGGGCGGGAGTAGCCACGAGCAGTACTTC
TRBJ1-1 TRBD1 - TRBV29-1 13 CSTQGGSNTEAFF TGCAGTACACAGGGGGGATCGAACACTGAAGCTTTCTTT
TRBJ2-7 - once TRBV5-1 14 CASSLTGLSYEQYF TGCGCCAGCAGCTTGACCGGTCTCTCCTACGAGCAGTACTTC
TRBJ2-3 - - TRBV7-2 13 CASSRQATDTQYF TGTGCCAGCAGCCGACAGGCTACAGATACGCAGTATTTT
TRBJ2-5 - - TRBV5-1 14 CASSLQGLEETQYF TGCGCCAGCAGCTTGCAGGGGTTGGAGGAGACCCAGTACTTC
TRBJ1-1 TRBD1 once TRBV30 15 CAWRGQGLGDTEAFF TGTGCCTGGAGAGGACAGGGTTTGGGGGACACTGAAGCTTTCTTT
TRBJ1-5 TRBD1 - TRBV19 14 CASRTGEGNQPQHF TGTGCCAGTAGGACAGGGGAAGGTAATCAGCCCCAGCATTTT
TRBJ1-2 TRBD1 - TRBV29-1 14 CSAGDRGMIGGYTF TGCAGCGCCGGGGACAGGGGAATGATCGGTGGCTACACCTTC
TRBJ2-7 TRBD2 - TRBV6-1 19 CASSERVGILAGGYYEQYF TGTGCCAGCAGTGAACGGGTGGGGATACTAGCGGGAGGCTACTACGAGCAGTACTTC
TRBJ2-1 TRBD2 - TRBV7-3 15 CASSRGLAASNEQFF TGTGCCAGCAGCCGGGGACTAGCGGCGAGCAATGAGCAGTTCTTC
TRBJ2-3 - once TRBV3-1/TRBV3-2 13 CASSQGGGDTQYF TGTGCCAGCAGCCAAGGCGGAGGAGATACGCAGTATTTT
TRBJ1-1 - - TRBV7-9 12 CASSLAVAEAFF TGTGCCAGCAGCTTAGCCGTAGCTGAAGCTTTCTTT
TRBJ1-1 - once TRBV28 14 CASSLFAENTEAFF TGTGCCAGCAGTTTATTTGCAGAGAACACTGAAGCTTTCTTT
TRBJ2-1 - - TRBV30 12 CAWSVGDPPQFF TGTGCCTGGAGTGTTGGGGACCCTCCGCAGTTCTTC
TRBJ2-3 TRBD2 - TRBV4-1 16 CASSQDMREGTDTQYF TGCGCCAGCAGCCAAGATATGCGGGAGGGCACAGATACGCAGTATTTT
TRBJ2-1 - - TRBV7-2 16 CASSPPSGGRYNEQFF TGTGCCAGCAGCCCACCCTCTGGGGGCCGATACAATGAGCAGTTCTTC
TRBJ2-7 - - TRBV5-6 11 CASSLVNEQYF TGTGCCAGCAGCTTGGTTAACGAGCAGTACTTC
TRBJ2-3 TRBD2 - TRBV2 18 CASSEPGGGLRGTDTQYF TGTGCCAGCAGTGAACCGGGGGGGGGCCTGAGGGGCACAGATACGCAGTATTTT
TRBJ2-1 TRBD2 - TRBV3-1/TRBV3-2 15 CASRAGLAGPNEQFF TGTGCCAGCAGGGCAGGACTAGCGGGCCCCAATGAGCAGTTCTTC
TRBJ2-5 - - TRBV6-5 15 CASSTAEGQRETQYF TGTGCCAGCAGCACCGCCGAGGGCCAGCGAGAGACCCAGTACTTC
TRBJ1-4 - - TRBV5-1 14 CASSLGGPDEKLFF TGCGCCAGCAGCTTGGGGGGACCAGATGAAAAACTGTTTTTT
TRBJ1-2 - - TRBV10-3 15 CAISEPSERAYGYTF TGTGCCATCAGTGAACCCAGTGAGAGGGCTTATGGCTACACCTTC
TRBJ1-4 - - TRBV18 18 CASSPRGAGAATNEKLFF TGTGCCAGCTCACCCCGAGGGGCAGGGGCCGCAACTAATGAAAAACTGTTTTTT
TRBJ1-1 - - TRBV4-1 16 CASSQRGRGQNTEAFF TGCGCCAGCAGCCAAAGGGGCAGGGGTCAAAACACTGAAGCTTTCTTT
TRBJ2-4 TRBD1 - TRBV7-6 15 CASSGGQGGIGIQYF TGTGCCAGCAGCGGGGGACAGGGGGGAATAGGCATTCAGTACTTC
TRBJ2-3 TRBD1 - TRBV2 14 CASSRDRVVDTQYF TGTGCCAGCTCCCGGGACAGGGTGGTGGATACGCAGTATTTT
TRBJ2-1 - - TRBV7-2 13 CASSLVEGNEQFF TGTGCCAGCAGCTTAGTAGAGGGCAATGAGCAGTTCTTC